One sample yielded the 32 T cell receptor beta chains listed below, sequenced in a study of cytotoxic CD8 clonotypes in ibrutinib-treated CLL. TCRdb keeps only in-frame clones here, not all; method: immunoSEQ multiplex PCR. The sample holds under 150,000 clones; over 75% are singletons and the top ten take approximately 7.6%. Sequencing used PBMCs, obtained after 36 months of ibrutinib treatment. The receptors originated from a human donor with chronic lymphocytic leukemia.

This chain links TRBV5-1 with TRBJ2-5; 8 positions agree with TRBD2. The CDR3 contains 15 residues. V shed 6 bases, J shed 3 bases, and the junction held 10 bases outside the gene matches. Germline CDR1 is SGHRS and CDR2 is YFSETQ. The DNA of the CDR3 is TGCGCCAGCACCAGTGGCTGGCGGGGGGAAGAGACCCAGTACTTC. Translating it yields CASTSGWRGEETQYF.

The rearrangement joins TRBV19 to TRBJ1-2; no reliable D call. V was cut by 6 bases and J by 3 bases, with 14 bases left in between. Germline loops: CDR1 LNHDA, CDR2 SQIVND (reference sequence). This CDR3 spans 14 amino acids. CDR3 protein: CASREVGGDYGYTF. For the CDR3, the DNA is TGTGCCAGTAGAGAAGTAGGCGGGGACTATGGCTACACCTTC.

The chain employs TRBV20-1 and TRBJ2-1, with D uncertain. Germline CDR1 DFQATT, CDR2 SNEGSKA (reference sequence). Trimming removed 4 bases at V and 6 bases at J, with 4 bases between. The CDR3 sequence is 10 residues long. CDR3 sequence (DNA): TGCAGTGCTACCCGCAATGAGCAGTTCTTC. Translating gives CSATRNEQFF.

V and J are TRBV13 and TRBJ2-7, with D unclear. CDR1 and CDR2 from the germline V gene are PRHDT and FYEKMQ (reference sequence). Trimming shortened V by 1 base and J by 2 bases, and 9 bases separated the two germline ends. The CDR3 runs 14 residues. The CDR3 sequence: CASSLDKNPYEQYF. DNA of the CDR3: TGTGCCAGCAGCTTAGATAAAAACCCCTACGAGCAGTACTTC.

The genes are TRBV28 and TRBJ2-2; 7 bases are shared with TRBD2. The CDR3 consists of 17 residues. With 5 bases clipped from V and 4 bases from J, the junction kept 13 bases outside the gene matches. Looked up from germline, CDR1 is MDHEN and CDR2 is SYDVKM. The CDR3: CASSPYGTIYPTGELFF. In DNA, the CDR3 is TGTGCCAGCAGTCCCTACGGGACTATTTATCCCACCGGGGAGCTGTTTTTT.

The chain recombines TRBV6-5 with TRBJ1-2, with D possibly TRBD1 on 6 matching bases. Germline CDR1 and CDR2: MNHEY and SVGAGI. V was pared by 6 bases and J by 2 bases, with 13 bases between. This CDR3 is built from 14 residues. CDR3 nucleotides: TGTGCCAGCAGAACAGGGTTGGGGAACTATGGCTACACCTTC. It is translated as CASRTGLGNYGYTF.

The gene calls are TRBV4-1 and TRBJ2-7; D is perhaps TRBD1 or TRBD2 (5 bases each). Germline V gene lookup returns CDR1 MGHRA and CDR2 YSYEKL. The CDR3 consists of 16 residues. V was clipped by 4 bases and J by 2 bases, with 18 bases between them. The CDR3 sequence: CASSLKGPPGPYEQYF. CDR3 coding DNA: TGCGCCAGCAGCCTGAAGGGTCCTCCGGGGCCCTACGAGCAGTACTTC.

V and J are TRBV18 and TRBJ1-2, with unresolved D. The CDR3 is 15 residues long. Germline loops: CDR1 KGHSH, CDR2 LQKENI. Trimming took 0 bases from V and 4 from J, leaving 12 bases between them. CDR3 coding DNA: TGTGCCAGCTCACCACCGAGGGCATTCGGCTATGGCTACACCTTC. This gives the protein CASSPPRAFGYGYTF.

The chain has TRBV6-5 and TRBJ2-7; D not resolved. The V end lost 2 bases, the J end lost 0 bases, and 5 bases lay between the germline ends. Germline loops: CDR1 MNHEY, CDR2 SVGAGI. The CDR3 contains 13 residues. This CDR3 reads CASSYDGSYEQYF. For the CDR3, the DNA is TGTGCCAGCAGTTACGACGGCTCCTACGAGCAGTACTTC.

This sequence joins TRBV7-9 and TRBJ2-3, with 13 bases that match TRBD2. The CDR3 totals 18 residues. Germline assignment: CDR1 SEHNR and CDR2 FQNEAQ (reference sequence). Trimming cost V 5 bases and J 0 bases; bases outside gene matches: 8. Here the CDR3 DNA reads TGTGCCAGCAGCCCAAAGCGGACTAGCGGGAGAAGCACAGATACGCAGTATTTT. It yields the protein CASSPKRTSGRSTDTQYF.

In this sample, this clone turned up once. This chain links TRBV7-8 with TRBJ2-1; 11 bases fit TRBD2. J was trimmed by 3 bases and V by 3 bases; bases with no gene match: 1. The CDR3 sequence is 15 residues long. Looked up from germline, CDR1 is SGHVS and CDR2 is FQNEAQ. CDR3 loop: CASSFGTSGYNEQFF. CDR3 coding DNA: TGTGCCAGCAGCTTTGGGACTAGCGGCTACAATGAGCAGTTCTTC.

This chain connects TRBV28 to TRBJ1-1; 7 bases are a match to TRBD1. CDR1 MDHEN and CDR2 SYDVKM come from the germline V gene. CDR3 length: 14 amino acids. After removal of 5 bases from V and 2 bases from J, the junction contained 5 bases not matched to a gene. CDR3 in DNA: TGTGCCAGCAGTCTTACAGGGGCCAACACTGAAGCTTTCTTT. Encoded protein: CASSLTGANTEAFF.

This clone turned up a few times. The rearrangement joins TRBV7-9 to TRBJ1-5; D is uncertain. Germline V gene lookup returns CDR1 SEHNR and CDR2 FQNEAQ (reference sequence). The CDR3 runs to 12 residues. V lost 5 bases to trimming and J lost 0 bases, with 2 bases between them. The CDR3 region is CASSPSNQPQHF. The CDR3 DNA follows: TGTGCCAGCAGCCCTAGCAATCAGCCCCAGCATTTT.

V and J are TRBV6-4 and TRBJ1-2, with TRBD1 identical over 8 bases. Germline V gene data show CDR1 as MRHNA and CDR2 as SNTAGT. V gave up 4 bases and J gave up 0 bases; unmatched junction bases: 7. This CDR3 is built from 16 residues. This chain's CDR3 is CASSGQGSPANYGYTF. CDR3 bases: TGTGCCAGCAGTGGACAGGGGTCCCCAGCTAACTATGGCTACACCTTC.

The rearrangement joins TRBV6-5 to TRBJ1-1, with D hard to call. Trimming shortened V by 1 base and J by 1 base, and 10 bases separated the two germline ends. This CDR3 region has 15 residues. Germline V lookup: CDR1 MNHEY, CDR2 SVGAGI. In DNA form, the CDR3 reads TGTGCCAGCAGTTACTGGTGGGTGGAGAACACTGAAGCTTTCTTT. It is translated as CASSYWWVENTEAFF.

The chain links TRBV28 to TRBJ2-2, with D possibly TRBD1 on 6 matching bases. The CDR3 spans 15 residues. Germline CDR1 and CDR2: MDHEN and SYDVKM. V was cut by 8 bases and J by 4 bases, with 17 bases left in between. The CDR3: CASCLGAVVTGELFF. The CDR3 DNA reads as TGTGCCAGCTGTCTGGGGGCAGTAGTCACCGGGGAGCTGTTTTTT.

The V call is TRBV6-5, the J call TRBJ1-5; no firm D call. Between the trimmed V and J ends, which lost 0 bases and 6 bases, there was a span of 6 bases. Germline V CDR1 and CDR2: MNHEY, SVGAGI. The CDR3 has 13 residues. The CDR3 DNA is TGTGCCAGCAGTTACTCGATATCTCAGCCCCAGCATTTT. The encoded protein is CASSYSISQPQHF.

This sequence joins TRBV5-4 and TRBJ2-5; D unclear. CDR3 length: 13 amino acids. Germline lookup yields CDR1 SGHNT and CDR2 YYREEE (reference sequence). V lost 0 bases, J lost 5 bases, and 8 bases lay in between. This CDR3 reads CASSLASGETQYF. The CDR3 nucleotides are TGTGCCAGCAGCTTGGCCTCGGGCGAGACCCAGTACTTC.

This chain joins TRBV11-2 and TRBJ2-7, with 10 bases aligning to TRBD1. Germline trimming cut 7 bases from V and 6 bases from J; bases unmatched to any gene: 15. This CDR3 comprises 16 residues. Germline values: CDR1 SGHAT, CDR2 FQNNGV. The CDR3 DNA follows: TGTGCCAGCACCCCCCCCGGGGGGACAGGGGATAGCGAGCAGTACTTC. This translates into CASTPPGGTGDSEQYF.

CDR3 sequence reads: CASSIAGKNTEAFF. CDR3 coding DNA: TGTGCCAGCAGCATAGCCGGCAAGAACACTGAAGCTTTCTTT. The chain couples TRBV21-1 to TRBJ1-1. TRBV21-1 is tagged as a pseudogene. CDR3 length equals 14 residues.

The gene calls are TRBV27 and TRBJ1-4, with 10 bases aligning to TRBD1. V trimming: 6 bases; J trimming: 8 bases; junction bases outside the gene matches: 9. This CDR3 is 15 amino acids long. Per the germline V gene, CDR1 is MNHEY and CDR2 is SMNVEV (reference sequence). The CDR3 reads CASSLTRTGGEKLFF. The CDR3 bases are TGTGCCAGCAGCCTAACCCGGACAGGGGGGGAAAAACTGTTTTTT.

The chain employs TRBV5-1 and TRBJ2-1, with D possibly matching TRBD2 (5 bases). CDR1 and CDR2 (germline): SGHRS, YFSETQ. The CDR3 has 18 residues. The ends were cut back, 5 bases at V and 3 bases at J, with 24 bases in the middle. CDR3 amino acids: CASRSPRSLGGDYNEQFF. DNA of the CDR3: TGCGCCAGCAGATCCCCTCGTTCGTTAGGAGGAGACTACAATGAGCAGTTCTTC.

CDR3 amino acids: CASSVGQSYEQYF. In nucleotides, the CDR3 is TGTGCCAGCAGCGTAGGCCAGTCCTACGAGCAGTACTTC. The chain employs TRBV9 and TRBJ2-7; D not certain. The CDR3 spans 13 residues. Trimming shortened V by 0 bases and J by 1 base, and 5 bases separated the two germline ends. Germline V CDR1 and CDR2: SGDLS, YYNGEE.

The sample holds a few counts of this clone. The chain couples TRBV27 to TRBJ1-2; 8 bases line up with TRBD1. Germline assignment: CDR1 MNHEY and CDR2 SMNVEV (reference sequence). J gave up 0 bases and V 7 bases, and 4 bases lay outside the gene matches. CDR3 size: 14 residues. The CDR3 spells CASTKTGANYGYTF. The CDR3 DNA follows: TGTGCCAGCACCAAGACAGGGGCTAACTATGGCTACACCTTC.

The rearrangement links TRBV10-3 to TRBJ2-1; D may be TRBD2 (6 bases). Trimming took 9 bases from V and 1 from J, leaving 13 bases between them. The germline V gene has CDR1 ENHRY and CDR2 SYGVKD. The CDR3 is 14 amino acids. The DNA for the CDR3 is TGTGCCATTAGGGGACTCGAGTCCTACAATGAGCAGTTCTTC. Protein sequence: CAIRGLESYNEQFF.

This clone has just a few counts. This rearrangement joins TRBV7-8 to TRBJ2-2; D perhaps matches TRBD1 (6 bases). The CDR3 covers 13 residues. Trimming stripped 4 bases from V and 6 bases from J, with 9 bases between. Germline CDR1 SGHVS, CDR2 FQNEAQ. The CDR3 protein is CASSYRAAGELFF. The DNA for the CDR3 is TGTGCCAGCAGCTACAGGGCGGCCGGGGAGCTGTTTTTT.

The chain combines TRBV10-3 with TRBJ2-1; 12 bases are shared with TRBD2. The germline CDR1 and CDR2 sequences are ENHRY and SYGVKD. This CDR3 comprises 14 residues. V lost 6 bases and J lost 6; bases outside the gene matches: 3. In nucleotides, the CDR3 is TGTGCCATCAGGGGGACTAGCGGGCGCAATGAGCAGTTCTTC. Its protein is CAIRGTSGRNEQFF.

The V call is TRBV10-3, the J call TRBJ2-1; the D gene is possibly TRBD2 (7 bases). With 7 bases removed from V and 1 base from J, the gap between germline ends came to 11 bases. The CDR3 is made up of 14 amino acids. Germline CDR1 reads ENHRY; CDR2 reads SYGVKD. CDR3 protein: CAIKGGPSYNEQFF. CDR3 DNA: TGTGCCATCAAGGGGGGGCCATCCTACAATGAGCAGTTCTTC.

The V gene is TRBV5-8, the J gene TRBJ2-3; D remains ambiguous. Germline loops: CDR1 SGHTS, CDR2 YDEGEE. The CDR3 spans 14 residues. Trimming took off 4 bases at V and 4 bases at J, with 13 bases between the two ends. The CDR3 here is CASSPWWNADTQYF. In nucleotides, the CDR3 is TGTGCCAGCAGCCCGTGGTGGAACGCAGATACGCAGTATTTT.

This chain uses TRBV7-9 with TRBJ2-1, with 14 positions matching TRBD2. The CDR3 contains 18 residues. After removal of 5 bases from V and 7 bases from J, the junction contained 13 bases not matched to a gene. Germline V lookup: CDR1 SEHNR, CDR2 FQNEAQ (reference sequence). The CDR3 sequence: CASSPPRGLAGEWNEQFF. In DNA form, the CDR3 reads TGTGCCAGCAGCCCACCCCGGGGACTAGCGGGAGAGTGGAATGAGCAGTTCTTC. The whole variable domain, remainder taken from reference TRBV7-9 and TRBJ2-1, is DTGVSQNPRHKITKRGQNVTFRCDPISEHNRLYWYRQTLGQGPEFLTYFQNEAQLEKSRLLSDRFSAERPKGSFSTLEIQRTEQGDSAMYLCASSPPRGLAGEWNEQFFGPGTRLTVL.

The V call is TRBV18, the J call TRBJ1-1, with a weak D call TRBD1 (5 bases). The CDR3 loop spans 16 amino acids. V lost 1 base to trimming and J lost 1 base, with 13 bases between them. Germline values: CDR1 KGHSH, CDR2 LQKENI. CDR3 region: CASSPQTDLPNTEAFF. CDR3 sequence (DNA): TGTGCCAGCTCACCACAGACAGACCTTCCGAACACTGAAGCTTTCTTT.

This clone was observed a handful of times. The genes are TRBV21-1 and TRBJ2-1; the D call TRBD2 from the table was never checked on the DNA. TRBV21-1 constitutes a pseudogene. The CDR3 contains 17 residues. The CDR3: CASSKGLAGIVYNEQFF. The DNA for the CDR3 is TGTGCCAGCAGCAAGGGGCTAGCGGGAATAGTATACAATGAGCAGTTCTTC.